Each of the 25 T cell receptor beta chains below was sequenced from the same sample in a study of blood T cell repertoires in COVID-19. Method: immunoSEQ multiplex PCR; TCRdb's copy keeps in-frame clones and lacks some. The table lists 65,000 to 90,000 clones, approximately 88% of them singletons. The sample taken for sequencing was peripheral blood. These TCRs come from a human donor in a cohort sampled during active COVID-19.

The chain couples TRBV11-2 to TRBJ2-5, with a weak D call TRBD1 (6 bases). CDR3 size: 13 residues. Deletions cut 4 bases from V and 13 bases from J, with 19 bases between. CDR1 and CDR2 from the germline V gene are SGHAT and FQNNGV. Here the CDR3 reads CASSSSIGQTWYF. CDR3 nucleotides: TGTGCCAGCAGCTCCTCTATTGGACAGACATGGTACTTC. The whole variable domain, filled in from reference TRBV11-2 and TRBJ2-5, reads EAGVAQSPRYKIIEKRQSVAFWCNPISGHATLYWYQQILGQGPKLLIQFQNNGVVDDSQLPKDRFSAERLKGVDSTLKIQPAKLEDSAVYLCASSSSIGQTWYFGPGTRLLVL.

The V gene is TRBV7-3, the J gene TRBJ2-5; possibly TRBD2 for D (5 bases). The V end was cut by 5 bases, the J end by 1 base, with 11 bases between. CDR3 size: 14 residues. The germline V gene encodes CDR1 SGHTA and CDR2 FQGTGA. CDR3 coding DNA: TGTGCCAGCAGCCCGGCGGGCCCCCAAGAGACCCAGTACTTC. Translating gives CASSPAGPQETQYF.

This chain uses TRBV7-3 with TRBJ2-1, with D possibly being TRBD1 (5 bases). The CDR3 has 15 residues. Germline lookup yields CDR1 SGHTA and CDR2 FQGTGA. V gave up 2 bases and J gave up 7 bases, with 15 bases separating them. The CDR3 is CASSLGQGGSNEQFF. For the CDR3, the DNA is TGTGCCAGCAGCTTAGGGCAGGGCGGTAGTAATGAGCAGTTCTTC.

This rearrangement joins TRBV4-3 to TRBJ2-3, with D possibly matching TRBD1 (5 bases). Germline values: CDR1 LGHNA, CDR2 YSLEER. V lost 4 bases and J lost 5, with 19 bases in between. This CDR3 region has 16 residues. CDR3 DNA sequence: TGCGCCAGCAGCCCTGGGGCGGCCTCGCTCGGAGATACGCAGTATTTT. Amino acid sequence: CASSPGAASLGDTQYF.

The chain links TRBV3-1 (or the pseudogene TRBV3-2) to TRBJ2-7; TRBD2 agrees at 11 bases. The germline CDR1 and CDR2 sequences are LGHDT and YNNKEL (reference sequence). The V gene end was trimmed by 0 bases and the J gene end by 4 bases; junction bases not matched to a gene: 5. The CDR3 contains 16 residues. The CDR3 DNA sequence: TGTGCCAGCAGCCAAGATTTACTAGCGGGAGCTTACGAGCAGTACTTC. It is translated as CASSQDLLAGAYEQYF.

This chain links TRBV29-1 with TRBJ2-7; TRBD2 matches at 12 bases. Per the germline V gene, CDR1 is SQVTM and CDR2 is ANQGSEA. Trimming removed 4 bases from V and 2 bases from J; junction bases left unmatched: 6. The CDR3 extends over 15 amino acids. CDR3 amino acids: CSVAPLAGGTYEQYF. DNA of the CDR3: TGCAGCGTTGCCCCACTAGCGGGAGGTACCTACGAGCAGTACTTC.

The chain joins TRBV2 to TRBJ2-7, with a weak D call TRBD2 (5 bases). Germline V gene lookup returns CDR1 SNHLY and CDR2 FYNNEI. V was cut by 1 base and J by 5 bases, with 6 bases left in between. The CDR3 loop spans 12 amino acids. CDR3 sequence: CASSEVGDEQYF. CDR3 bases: TGTGCCAGCAGTGAAGTGGGAGACGAGCAGTACTTC. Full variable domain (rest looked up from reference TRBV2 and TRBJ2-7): EPEVTQTPSHQVTQMGQEVILRCVPISNHLYFYWYRQILGQKVEFLVSFYNNEISEKSEIFDDQFSVERPDGSNFTLKIRSTKLEDSAMYFCASSEVGDEQYFGPGTRLTVT.

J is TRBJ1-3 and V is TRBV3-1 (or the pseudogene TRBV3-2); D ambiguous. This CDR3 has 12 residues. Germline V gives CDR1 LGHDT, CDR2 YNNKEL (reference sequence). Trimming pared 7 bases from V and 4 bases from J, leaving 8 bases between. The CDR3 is CASKGGGNTIYF. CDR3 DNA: TGTGCCAGCAAAGGAGGGGGAAACACCATATATTTT.

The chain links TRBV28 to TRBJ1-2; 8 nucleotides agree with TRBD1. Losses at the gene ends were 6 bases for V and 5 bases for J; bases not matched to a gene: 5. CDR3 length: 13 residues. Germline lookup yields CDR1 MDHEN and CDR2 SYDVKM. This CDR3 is CASRTGVRYGYTF. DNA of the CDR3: TGTGCCAGCAGGACAGGGGTAAGGTATGGCTACACCTTC.

For the CDR3, the DNA is TGTGCCAGTAGCCGGGACAGGGTAGGGGGAAACACCATATATTTT. Translation gives CASSRDRVGGNTIYF. The rearrangement joins TRBV19 to TRBJ1-3; 9 nucleotides line up with TRBD1. The length of the CDR3 is 15 residues. J was trimmed by 4 bases and V by 6 bases; bases with no gene match: 7. Germline CDR1 LNHDA, CDR2 SQIVND (reference sequence).

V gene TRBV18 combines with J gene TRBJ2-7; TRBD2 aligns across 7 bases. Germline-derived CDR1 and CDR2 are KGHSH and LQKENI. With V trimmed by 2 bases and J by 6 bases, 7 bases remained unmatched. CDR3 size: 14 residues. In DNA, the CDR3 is TGTGCCAGCTCACCATACGGGGGGACCCGCGAGCAGTACTTC. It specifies CASSPYGGTREQYF.

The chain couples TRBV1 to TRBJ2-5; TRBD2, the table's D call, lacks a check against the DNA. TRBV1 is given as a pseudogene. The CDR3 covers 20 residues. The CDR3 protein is CTSSQDHIVGLAGGGETQYF. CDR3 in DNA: TGCACCAGCAGCCAAGATCATATCGTGGGACTAGCCGGAGGGGGGGAGACCCAGTACTTC.

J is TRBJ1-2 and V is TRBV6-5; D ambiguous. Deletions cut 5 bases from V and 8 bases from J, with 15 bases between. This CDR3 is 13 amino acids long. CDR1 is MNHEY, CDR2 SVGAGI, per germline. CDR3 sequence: CASSNLPAEGYTF. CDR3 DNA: TGTGCCAGCAGTAACCTCCCCGCGGAGGGCTACACCTTC.

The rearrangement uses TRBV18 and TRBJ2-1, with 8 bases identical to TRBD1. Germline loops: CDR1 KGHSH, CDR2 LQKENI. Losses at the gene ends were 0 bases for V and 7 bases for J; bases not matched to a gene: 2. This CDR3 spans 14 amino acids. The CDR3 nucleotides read TGTGCCAGCTCACCACCGGACAGGGAAAATGAGCAGTTCTTC. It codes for CASSPPDRENEQFF.

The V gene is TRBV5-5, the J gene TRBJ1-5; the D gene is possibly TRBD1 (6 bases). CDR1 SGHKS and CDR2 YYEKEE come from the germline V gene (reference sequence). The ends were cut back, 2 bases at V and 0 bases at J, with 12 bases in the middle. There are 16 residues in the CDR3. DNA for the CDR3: TGTGCCAGCAGCTTACAGGGAGGGGATAGCAATCAGCCCCAGCATTTT. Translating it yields CASSLQGGDSNQPQHF.

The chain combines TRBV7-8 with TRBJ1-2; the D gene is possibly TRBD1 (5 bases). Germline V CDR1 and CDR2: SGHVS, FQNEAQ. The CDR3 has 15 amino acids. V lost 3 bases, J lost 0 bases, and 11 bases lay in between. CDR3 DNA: TGTGCCAGCAGCTTCTCGGGGGTCCCTAACTATGGCTACACCTTC. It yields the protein CASSFSGVPNYGYTF.

CDR3 bases: TGTGCCAGCAGTTTTGTGGGACTAGCGGGGGGTCTCCCGGGCGAGCAGTACTTC. Translated: CASSFVGLAGGLPGEQYF. The rearrangement links TRBV2 to TRBJ2-7; 15 nucleotides line up with TRBD2. V lost 5 bases and J lost 6; bases outside the gene matches: 14. This CDR3 is built from 18 residues. Germline CDR1 reads SNHLY; CDR2 reads FYNNEI.

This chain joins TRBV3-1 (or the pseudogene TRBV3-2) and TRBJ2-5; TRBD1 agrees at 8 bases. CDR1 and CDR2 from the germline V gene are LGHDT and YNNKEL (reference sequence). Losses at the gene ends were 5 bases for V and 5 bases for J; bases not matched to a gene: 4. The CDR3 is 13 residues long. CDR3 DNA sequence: TGTGCCAGCAGCAAGGACAGGGCTGAGACCCAGTACTTC. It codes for CASSKDRAETQYF.

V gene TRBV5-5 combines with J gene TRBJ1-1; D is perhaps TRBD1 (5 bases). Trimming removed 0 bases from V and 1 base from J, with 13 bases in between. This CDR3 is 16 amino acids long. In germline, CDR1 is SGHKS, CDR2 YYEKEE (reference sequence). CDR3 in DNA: TGTGCCAGCAGCTTGGGGATGACAGACTCGAACACTGAAGCTTTCTTT. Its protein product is CASSLGMTDSNTEAFF.

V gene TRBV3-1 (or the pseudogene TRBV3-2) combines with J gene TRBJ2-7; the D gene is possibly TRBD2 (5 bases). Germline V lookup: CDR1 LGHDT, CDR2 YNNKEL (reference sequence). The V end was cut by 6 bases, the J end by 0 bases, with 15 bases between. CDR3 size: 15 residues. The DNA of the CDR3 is TGTGCCAGCAGGGCCGCGGGCCGTCTCTCCTACGAGCAGTACTTC. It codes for CASRAAGRLSYEQYF.

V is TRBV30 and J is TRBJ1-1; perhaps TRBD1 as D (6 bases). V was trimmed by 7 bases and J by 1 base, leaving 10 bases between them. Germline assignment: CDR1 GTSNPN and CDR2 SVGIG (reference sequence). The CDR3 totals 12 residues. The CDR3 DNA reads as TGTGCCTTCGGACAGCCGAACACTGAAGCTTTCTTT. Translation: CAFGQPNTEAFF.

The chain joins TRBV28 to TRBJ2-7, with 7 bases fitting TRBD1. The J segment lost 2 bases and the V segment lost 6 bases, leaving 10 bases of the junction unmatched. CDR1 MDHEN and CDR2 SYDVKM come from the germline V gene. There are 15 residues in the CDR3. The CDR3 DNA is TGTGCCAGCAGGGAAGGGGGCGAGGGGCCCTACGAGCAGTACTTC. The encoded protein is CASREGGEGPYEQYF.

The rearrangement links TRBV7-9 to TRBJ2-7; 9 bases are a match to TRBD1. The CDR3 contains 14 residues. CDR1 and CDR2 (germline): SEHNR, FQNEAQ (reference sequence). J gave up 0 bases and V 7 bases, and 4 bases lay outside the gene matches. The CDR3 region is CASTRDRASYEQYF. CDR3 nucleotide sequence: TGTGCCAGCACCCGGGACAGGGCCTCCTACGAGCAGTACTTC.

CDR3 bases: TGTGCCAGCAGTCCACTCGGACTAGCGGGAGGGTCCTCCTACGAGCAGTACTTC. It codes for CASSPLGLAGGSSYEQYF. The chain combines TRBV28 with TRBJ2-7, with 15 bases fitting TRBD2. CDR1 is MDHEN and CDR2 is SYDVKM in the germline V gene. The V segment lost 5 bases and the J segment 0 bases; nucleotides outside the gene matches: 8. The CDR3 contains 18 residues.

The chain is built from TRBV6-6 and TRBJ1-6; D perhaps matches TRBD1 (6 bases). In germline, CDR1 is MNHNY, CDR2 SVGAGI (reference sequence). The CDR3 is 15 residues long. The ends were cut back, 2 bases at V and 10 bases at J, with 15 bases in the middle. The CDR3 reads CASSYGEGGASPLHF. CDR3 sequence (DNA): TGTGCCAGCAGTTACGGCGAAGGGGGAGCCTCACCCCTCCACTTT.